Sequencing of this T cell receptor beta chain was carried out in a study of neurological immune-mediated disorders. The cDNA was generated through 5'RACE incorporating 10-nucleotide random UMIs. TCRdb re-called the 5' RACE reads through MiXCR, storing one row per CDR3 protein. The sample lists 50,000 or so distinct CDR3 sequences; about an eighth were seen once. Trimming left V 2 bases short and J 4 bases short, with 23 bases between. This CDR3 comprises 18 residues. Looked up from germline, CDR1 is SQVTM and CDR2 is ANQGSEA. This clonotype was picked up many times. Time point here: longitudinal time-point 2.

The sample was PBMCs. J is TRBJ2-2 and V is TRBV29-1; no reliable D call. This TCR came from a male donor with HTLV-1-associated myelopathy (HAM/TSP). CDR3 sequence: CSVEKFPGLPVGTGELFF. As DNA, the CDR3 is TGCAGCGTTGAAAAATTCCCCGGGCTCCCCGTGGGCACCGGGGAGCTGTTTTTT.